The clone carrying this TCR beta chain was recorded once. The CDR3 loop spans 18 amino acids. Germline CDR1 is SGHVS and CDR2 is FNYEAQ. Deletions cut 4 bases from V and 0 bases from J, with 21 bases between. These data belong to a study of CD4+ T cells in melanoma. The repertoire was sequenced with immunoSEQ multiplex PCR; TCRdb's copy has only in-frame clones and lacks some. The sample records approximately 110,000 clones, roughly 90% being singletons. The sample comprised peripheral blood. This clonotype originated in a human donor with melanoma. The chain combines TRBV7-6 with TRBJ1-1; D remains unclear. For the CDR3, the DNA is TGTGCCAGCAGCTCCCAACCGCCCCAGACTCAAGTGAACACTGAAGCTTTCTTT. This encodes CASSSQPPQTQVNTEAFF.